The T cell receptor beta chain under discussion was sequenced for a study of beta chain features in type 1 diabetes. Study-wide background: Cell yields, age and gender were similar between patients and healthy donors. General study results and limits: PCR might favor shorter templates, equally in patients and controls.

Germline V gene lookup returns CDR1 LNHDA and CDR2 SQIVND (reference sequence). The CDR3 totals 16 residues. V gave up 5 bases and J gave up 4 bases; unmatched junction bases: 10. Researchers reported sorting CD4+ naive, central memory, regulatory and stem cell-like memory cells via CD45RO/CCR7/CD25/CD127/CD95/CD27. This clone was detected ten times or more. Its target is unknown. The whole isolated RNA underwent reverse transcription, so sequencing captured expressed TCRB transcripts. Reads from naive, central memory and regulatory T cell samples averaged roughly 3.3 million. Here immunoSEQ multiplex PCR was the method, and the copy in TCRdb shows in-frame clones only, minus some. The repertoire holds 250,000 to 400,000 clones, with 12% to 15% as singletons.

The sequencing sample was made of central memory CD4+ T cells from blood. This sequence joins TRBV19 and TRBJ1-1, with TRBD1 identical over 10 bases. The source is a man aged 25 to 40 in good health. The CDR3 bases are TGTGCCAGTAGTCCTCAGGGACAGGGGTTTGGCACTGAAGCTTTCTTT. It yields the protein CASSPQGQGFGTEAFF.